This passage covers 23 T cell receptor beta chains from one sample sequenced in a study of regulatory T cells in long-lasting Graves disease. Combining iRepertoire HTBI primers with Arm-PCR of CDR3 regions, the authors built TCR beta libraries. In TCRdb, the multiplex PCR reads were re-called with MiXCR into one record per CDR3 protein. The sample contains roughly 420,000 distinct CDR3 sequences, around 17% of which appear only once. Time point in this sample: newly diagnosed GD, antithyroid drugs for less than 3 months. Extracted RNA from PBMCs served as the source of the TCR library. This sample also belongs to another study, concerning T cells in Graves' hyperthyroidism and ophthalmopathy.

The input for sequencing was peripheral blood mononuclear cells (PBMCs), taken at new diagnosis, from a patient treated with antithyroid drugs. All receptors come from a woman aged 18-35 years with Graves disease.

This clonotype has a count of ten or more. This chain uses TRBV11-2 with TRBJ2-1; tentatively, D is TRBD2 (6 bases). The V gene lost 0 bases and the J gene lost 9 bases, with 12 bases spanning the gap. The length of the CDR3 is 14 residues. Germline CDR1 is SGHAT and CDR2 is FQNNGV. The CDR3 DNA is TGTGCCAGCAGCTTAGATCGACTAGGGAGTGAGCAGTTCTTC. This codes for CASSLDRLGSEQFF.

This clonotype has only a few counts. V is TRBV20-1 and J is TRBJ2-2; TRBD2 matches at 12 bases. V shed 3 bases and J 0 bases; nucleotides not matched to a gene: 2. The CDR3 runs to 16 residues. The germline V gene encodes CDR1 DFQATT and CDR2 SNEGSKA (reference sequence). DNA of the CDR3: TGCAGTGCTAGGACTAGCGGGAGACCGAACACCGGGGAGCTGTTTTTT. Its translation is CSARTSGRPNTGELFF.

This clonotype was counted many times. The CDR3 is CASSLLSEAGSGYTQYF. In DNA, the CDR3 is TGTGCCAGCAGCTTATTGTCAGAGGCGGGGTCGGGATATACGCAGTATTTT. V and J are TRBV7-9 and TRBJ2-3; possible D gene TRBD2, 6 bases. CDR3 length: 17 residues. Trimming stripped 2 bases from V and 7 bases from J, with 22 bases between. Germline CDR1 SEHNR, CDR2 FQNEAQ (reference sequence). The variable domain in full, with the rest retrieved from reference TRBV7-9 and TRBJ2-3, is DTGVSQNPRHKITKRGQNVTFRCDPISEHNRLYWYRQTLGQGPEFLTYFQNEAQLEKSRLLSDRFSAERPKGSFSTLEIQRTEQGDSAMYLCASSLLSEAGSGYTQYFGPGTRLTVL.

This sequence joins TRBV28 and TRBJ2-1; 8 nucleotides line up with TRBD1. The CDR3 runs to 16 residues. CDR1 is MDHEN, CDR2 SYDVKM, per germline. The V gene end was trimmed by 1 base and the J gene end by 2 bases; junction bases not matched to a gene: 4. CDR3 loop: CASSLFGTGTYNEQFF. CDR3 in DNA: TGTGCCAGCAGTTTATTTGGGACAGGCACCTACAATGAGCAGTTCTTC.

The J gene is TRBJ1-4, the V gene TRBV20-1; 8 nucleotides agree with TRBD1. Germline CDR1 DFQATT, CDR2 SNEGSKA (reference sequence). This CDR3 has 18 residues. With V trimmed by 6 bases and J by 4 bases, 19 bases remained unmatched. CDR3 coding DNA: TGCAGTGCCCACGGCGCAGGGGGCGAGGAGGGGAATAATGAAAAACTGTTTTTT. It encodes CSAHGAGGEEGNNEKLFF.

This clonotype was seen more than once but under ten times. J is TRBJ1-4 and V is TRBV2; D not resolved. V shed 5 bases and J shed 3 bases, with 13 bases lying between them. This CDR3 is built from 15 residues. CDR1 and CDR2 (germline): SNHLY, FYNNEI. For the CDR3, the DNA is TGTGCCAGCAGTCGGGGAATTTTGGCTAATGAAAAACTGTTTTTT. It encodes CASSRGILANEKLFF. Variable domain in full (rest from reference TRBV2 and TRBJ1-4): EPEVTQTPSHQVTQMGQEVILRCVPISNHLYFYWYRQILGQKVEFLVSFYNNEISEKSEIFDDQFSVERPDGSNFTLKIRSTKLEDSAMYFCASSRGILANEKLFFGSGTQLSVL.

This clonotype was observed many times. V gene TRBV20-1 combines with J gene TRBJ1-5; D may be TRBD1 (6 bases). The length of the CDR3 is 13 residues. Germline CDR1 and CDR2: DFQATT and SNEGSKA (reference sequence). Trimming stripped 1 base from V and 10 bases from J, with 14 bases between. The CDR3, as DNA: TGCAGTGCTAGAGCGGACAGCGTTCGACCCCAGCATTTT. Translating gives CSARADSVRPQHF.

This clonotype showed up just a few times. The V call is TRBV9, the J call TRBJ2-2, with D perhaps TRBD2 (7 bases). V lost 10 bases and J lost 5, with 27 bases in between. Germline V CDR1 and CDR2: SGDLS, YYNGEE. This CDR3 contains 17 residues. The CDR3 is CACSRSGGSPGTGELFF. For the CDR3, the DNA is TGTGCCTGCTCCCGCTCGGGGGGCTCCCCCGGGACCGGGGAGCTGTTTTTT.

The V call is TRBV28, the J call TRBJ2-7; D gene unclear. In germline, CDR1 is MDHEN, CDR2 SYDVKM. Trimming took 2 bases from V and 4 from J, leaving 9 bases between them. This CDR3 region has 13 residues. For the CDR3, the DNA is TGTGCCAGCAGTTTAAACGCACCATACGAGCAGTACTTC. It yields the protein CASSLNAPYEQYF.

This clonotype has ten or more counts. This chain links TRBV28 with TRBJ2-3; D gene uncertain. The ends were cut back, 3 bases at V and 6 bases at J, with 16 bases in the middle. The CDR3 covers 15 residues. The germline V gene encodes CDR1 MDHEN and CDR2 SYDVKM. Written as DNA, the CDR3 is TGTGCCAGCAGTTTTGGTTCTCCCTGGGGTGATACGCAGTATTTT. Its translation: CASSFGSPWGDTQYF. The entire variable domain, with the rest obtained from reference TRBV28 and TRBJ2-3, is as follows: DVKVTQSSRYLVKRTGEKVFLECVQDMDHENMFWYRQDPGLGLRLIYFSYDVKMKEKGDIPEGYSVSREKKERFSLILESASTNQTSMYLCASSFGSPWGDTQYFGPGTRLTVL.

Worth noting for this clonotype: A read error may account for a junction end that differs from germline. The genes are TRBV7-9 and TRBJ2-7, with 8 bases fitting TRBD2. Germline CDR1 and CDR2: SEHNR and FQNEAQ (reference sequence). The CDR3 runs 16 residues. Written as DNA, the CDR3 is TGCGCCAGCAGCCAAGATCGAACTAGCGGAGGTTGGGAGCAGTACTTC. Translating gives CASSQDRTSGGWEQYF.

This clonotype was observed at least ten times. V gene TRBV27 combines with J gene TRBJ2-7, with D perhaps matching TRBD1 (6 bases). V was shortened by 8 bases and J by 7 bases, with 18 bases between the two germline ends. Germline CDR1 is MNHEY and CDR2 is SMNVEV (reference sequence). This CDR3 is 13 amino acids long. The CDR3: CASASATGQEQYF. The CDR3 nucleotides read TGTGCCAGCGCCTCCGCGACAGGTCAAGAGCAGTACTTC.

This clonotype occurred many times. The chain recombines TRBV6-2 or TRBV6-3 with TRBJ1-2, with unresolved D. The germline V gene encodes CDR1 MNHEY and CDR2 SVGEGT. CDR3 length: 13 residues. V gave up 7 bases and J gave up 0 bases, with 9 bases separating them. The CDR3 DNA follows: TGTGCCAGCAATCTCAGACCTAACTATGGCTACACCTTC. Translating it yields CASNLRPNYGYTF.

This clonotype was found a few times. The rearrangement uses TRBV24-1 and TRBJ1-3, with D hard to call. The CDR3 loop spans 15 amino acids. The V and J ends lost 4 bases and 0 bases respectively, with 9 bases between them. Germline CDR1 is KGHDR and CDR2 is SFDVKD. CDR3 DNA sequence: TGTGCCACCAGTGAATTGGCCCTCTCTGGAAACACCATATATTTT. It codes for CATSELALSGNTIYF.

The chain recombines TRBV6-5 with TRBJ1-4; D call uncertain. Germline CDR1 reads MNHEY; CDR2 reads SVGAGI. With 2 bases removed from V and 12 bases from J, the gap between germline ends came to 13 bases. The CDR3 covers 13 residues. Here the CDR3 reads CASSYGITGELFF. As DNA, the CDR3 is TGTGCCAGCAGTTACGGAATTACTGGGGAACTGTTTTTT.

The chain recombines TRBV30 with TRBJ2-3; D not resolved. The CDR3 contains 14 residues. V was shortened by 0 bases and J by 1 base, with 8 bases between the two germline ends. Germline CDR1 is GTSNPN and CDR2 is SVGIG (reference sequence). The CDR3 protein is CAWSVDGRTDTQYF. CDR3 DNA: TGTGCCTGGAGTGTAGACGGACGCACAGATACGCAGTATTTT.

This chain uses TRBV6-1 with TRBJ1-2; TRBD1 might be the D (6 bases). Germline CDR1 reads MNHNS; CDR2 reads SASEGT. CDR3 length equals 17 residues. Between the trimmed V and J ends, which lost 2 bases and 5 bases, there was a span of 21 bases. The CDR3 loop reads CASSEPDSTQAIYGYTF. CDR3 nucleotides: TGTGCCAGCAGTGAACCGGACAGTACCCAGGCGATATATGGCTACACCTTC.

The chain combines TRBV6-2 or TRBV6-3 with TRBJ2-2; no clear D. Trimming took off 6 bases at V and 5 bases at J, with 10 bases between the two ends. The CDR3 extends over 13 amino acids. Germline-derived CDR1 and CDR2 are MNHEY and SVGEGT. The CDR3 DNA is TGTGCCAGCAGACCCCAAGTAACCGGGGAGCTGTTTTTT. Amino acids: CASRPQVTGELFF.

Many counts were recorded for this clonotype. The V call is TRBV30, the J call TRBJ1-5; TRBD1 is a possible D gene (6 bases). Between the trimmed V and J ends, which lost 3 bases and 6 bases, there was a span of 12 bases. Germline V lookup: CDR1 GTSNPN, CDR2 SVGIG (reference sequence). There are 13 residues in the CDR3. CDR3 loop: CAWSTGGGQPQHF. The CDR3, as DNA: TGTGCCTGGAGCACAGGAGGGGGTCAGCCCCAGCATTTT.

This clonotype appeared many times. The chain carries TRBV7-9 and TRBJ2-7; 8 bases line up with TRBD2. Germline trimming cut 5 bases from V and 4 bases from J; bases unmatched to any gene: 4. Germline CDR1 SEHNR, CDR2 FQNEAQ (reference sequence). This CDR3 has 13 residues. The DNA for the CDR3 is TGTGCCAGCAGCCGAGCGGGAGTTTACGAGCAGTACTTC. This encodes CASSRAGVYEQYF.

This clonotype turned up a few times. A junction end diverges from the germline sequence, so it may reflect a read error. V and J are TRBV6-5 and TRBJ2-7, with D maybe TRBD1 (5 bases). This CDR3 has 15 amino acids. The germline V gene has CDR1 MNHEY and CDR2 SVGAGI. CDR3 sequence reads: CASSYGAGDSYEQCF. The DNA for the CDR3 is TGTGCCAGCAGTTATGGGGCAGGAGACTCCTACGAGCAGTGCTTC.

A word on this clonotype: Since a much larger clone is just one base distant, this may be a read error. The rearrangement joins TRBV2 to TRBJ2-3; D is possibly TRBD1 or TRBD2 (5 bases each). The J call may be faulty, since TRBJ2-1 better matches the DNA end. The CDR3 is made up of 15 amino acids. Germline CDR1 is SNHLY and CDR2 is FYNNEI. Here the CDR3 DNA reads TGTGCCAGCAGCATCACTAGATCGAGGGGCTACGAGCAGTTCTTC. Translation gives CASSITRSRGYEQFF.

The chain combines TRBV6-2 or TRBV6-3 with TRBJ1-6; D unclear. This CDR3 is built from 15 residues. The V and J ends lost 0 bases and 10 bases respectively, with 13 bases between them. The V gene's germline CDR1 is MNHEY and CDR2 SVGEGT. The CDR3, as DNA: TGTGCCAGCAGTTACTCCCAGATGGGGAACTCACCCCTCCACTTT. This translates into CASSYSQMGNSPLHF.